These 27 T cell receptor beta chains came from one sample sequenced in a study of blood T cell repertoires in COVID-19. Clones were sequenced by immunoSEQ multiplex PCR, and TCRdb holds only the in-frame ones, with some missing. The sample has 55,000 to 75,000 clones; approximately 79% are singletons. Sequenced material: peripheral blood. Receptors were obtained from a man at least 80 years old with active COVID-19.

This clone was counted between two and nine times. The CDR3: CASSDGDRSYEQYF. The CDR3 DNA sequence: TGTGCCAGCAGCGATGGGGACAGGTCCTACGAGCAGTACTTC. This chain links TRBV7-9 with TRBJ2-7, with 8 bases fitting TRBD1. This CDR3 comprises 14 residues. Germline V CDR1 and CDR2: SEHNR, FQNEAQ (reference sequence). Unmatched junction bases numbered 4, after V lost 5 bases and J lost 1 base.

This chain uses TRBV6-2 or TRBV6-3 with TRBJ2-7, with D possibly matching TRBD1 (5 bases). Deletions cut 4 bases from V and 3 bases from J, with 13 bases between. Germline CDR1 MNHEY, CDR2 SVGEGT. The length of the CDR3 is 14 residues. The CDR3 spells CASSLKGRDYEQYF. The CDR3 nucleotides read TGTGCCAGCAGTTTGAAGGGCAGGGACTACGAGCAGTACTTC.

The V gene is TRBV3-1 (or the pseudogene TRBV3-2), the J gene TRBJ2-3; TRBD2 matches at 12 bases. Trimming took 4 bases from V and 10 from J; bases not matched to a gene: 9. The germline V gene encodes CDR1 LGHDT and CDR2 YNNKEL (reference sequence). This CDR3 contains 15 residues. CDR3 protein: CASSLTSGGIRSQYF. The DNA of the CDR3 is TGTGCCAGCAGCCTTACTAGCGGGGGGATTCGCTCGCAGTATTTT.

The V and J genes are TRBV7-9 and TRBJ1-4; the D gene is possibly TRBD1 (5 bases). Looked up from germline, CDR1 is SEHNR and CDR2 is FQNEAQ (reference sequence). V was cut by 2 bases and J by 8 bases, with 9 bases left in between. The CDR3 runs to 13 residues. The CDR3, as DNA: TGTGCCAGCAGCTTAAGCAGGGCGGAAAAACTGTTTTTT. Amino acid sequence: CASSLSRAEKLFF.

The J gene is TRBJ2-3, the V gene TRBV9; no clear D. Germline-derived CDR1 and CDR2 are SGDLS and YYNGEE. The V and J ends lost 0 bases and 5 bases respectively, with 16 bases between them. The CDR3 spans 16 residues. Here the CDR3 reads CASSVDEVAWRDTQYF. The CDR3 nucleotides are TGTGCCAGCAGCGTAGACGAGGTAGCATGGAGAGATACGCAGTATTTT.

The CDR3 nucleotides read TGTGCCAGCAGCTACCGGACAGGAGCCCGCGAGCAGTACTTC. Protein product: CASSYRTGAREQYF. V gene TRBV5-4 combines with J gene TRBJ2-7; 7 bases align to TRBD1. The CDR3 loop spans 14 amino acids. From germline, CDR1 is SGHNT and CDR2 YYREEE (reference sequence). J gave up 6 bases and V 3 bases, and 9 bases lay outside the gene matches.

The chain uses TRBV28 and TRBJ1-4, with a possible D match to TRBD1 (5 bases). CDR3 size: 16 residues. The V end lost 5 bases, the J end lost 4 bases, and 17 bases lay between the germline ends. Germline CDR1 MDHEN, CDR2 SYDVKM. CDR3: CASSPRQHSGNEKLFF. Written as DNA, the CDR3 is TGTGCCAGCAGTCCCCGACAGCACTCGGGTAATGAAAAACTGTTTTTT.

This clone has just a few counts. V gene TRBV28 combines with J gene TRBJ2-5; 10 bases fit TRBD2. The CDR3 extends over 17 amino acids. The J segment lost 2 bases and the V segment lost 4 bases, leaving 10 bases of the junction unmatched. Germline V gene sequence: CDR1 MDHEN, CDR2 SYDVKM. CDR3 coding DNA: TGTGCCAGCAGTTCCCCATCGCTAGCGGGAGTTCAAGAGACCCAGTACTTC. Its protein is CASSSPSLAGVQETQYF.

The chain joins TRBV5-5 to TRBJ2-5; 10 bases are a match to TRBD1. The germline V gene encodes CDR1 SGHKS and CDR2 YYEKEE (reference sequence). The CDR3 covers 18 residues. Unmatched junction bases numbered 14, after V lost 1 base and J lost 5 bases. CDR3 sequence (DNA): TGTGCCAGCAGCTTGAGGGTCTGGGACAGGGGAAGTAGCGAGACCCAGTACTTC. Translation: CASSLRVWDRGSSETQYF.

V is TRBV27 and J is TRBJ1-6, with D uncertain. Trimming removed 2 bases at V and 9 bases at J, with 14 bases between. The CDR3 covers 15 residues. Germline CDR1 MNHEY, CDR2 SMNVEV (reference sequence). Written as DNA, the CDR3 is TGTGCCAGCAGTTTAAGCCAGGCACGGGGTTCACCCCTCCACTTT. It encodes CASSLSQARGSPLHF.

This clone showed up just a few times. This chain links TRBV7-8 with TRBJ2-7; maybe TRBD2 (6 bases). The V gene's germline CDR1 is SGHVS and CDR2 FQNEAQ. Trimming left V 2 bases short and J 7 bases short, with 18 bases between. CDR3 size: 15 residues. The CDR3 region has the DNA TGTGCCAGCAGCTTAAGGCGAGAGGGAGGATCGGAGCAGTACTTC. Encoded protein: CASSLRREGGSEQYF. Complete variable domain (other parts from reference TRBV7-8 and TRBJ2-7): GAGVSQSPRYKVAKRGQDVALRCDPISGHVSLFWYQQALGQGPEFLTYFQNEAQLDKSGLPSDRFFAERPEGSVSTLKIQRTQQEDSAVYLCASSLRREGGSEQYFGPGTRLTVT.

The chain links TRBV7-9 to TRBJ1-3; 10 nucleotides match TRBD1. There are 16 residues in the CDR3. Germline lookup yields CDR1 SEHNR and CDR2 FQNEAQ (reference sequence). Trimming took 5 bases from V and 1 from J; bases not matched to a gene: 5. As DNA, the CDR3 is TGTGCCAGCAGCCCCTGGACAGGGGGATCTGGAAACACCATATATTTT. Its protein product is CASSPWTGGSGNTIYF.

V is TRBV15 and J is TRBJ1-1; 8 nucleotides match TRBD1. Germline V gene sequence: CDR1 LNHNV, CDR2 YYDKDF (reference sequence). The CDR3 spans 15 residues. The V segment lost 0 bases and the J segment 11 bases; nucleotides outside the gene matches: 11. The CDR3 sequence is CATSRDRRTGSTAFF. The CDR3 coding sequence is TGTGCCACCAGCAGAGATAGGCGGACAGGGTCAACCGCTTTCTTT.

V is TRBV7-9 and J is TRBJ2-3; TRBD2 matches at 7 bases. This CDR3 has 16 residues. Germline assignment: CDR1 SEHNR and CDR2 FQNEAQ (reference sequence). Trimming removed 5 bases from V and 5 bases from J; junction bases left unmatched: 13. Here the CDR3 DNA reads TGTGCCAGCAGCCCCCATTGGCGGGAGTCAGTAGATACGCAGTATTTT. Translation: CASSPHWRESVDTQYF.

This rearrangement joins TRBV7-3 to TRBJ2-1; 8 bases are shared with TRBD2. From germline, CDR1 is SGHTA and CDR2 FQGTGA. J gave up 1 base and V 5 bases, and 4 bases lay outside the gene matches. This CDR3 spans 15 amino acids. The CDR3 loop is CASSQAGVSYNEQFF. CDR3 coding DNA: TGTGCCAGCAGCCAAGCGGGAGTTTCCTACAATGAGCAGTTCTTC.

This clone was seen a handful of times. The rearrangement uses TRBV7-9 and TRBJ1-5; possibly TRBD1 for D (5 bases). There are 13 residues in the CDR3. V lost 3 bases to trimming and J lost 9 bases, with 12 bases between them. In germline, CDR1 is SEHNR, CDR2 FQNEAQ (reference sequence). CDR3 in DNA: TGTGCCAGCAGCTTTGACAGTCGGGTGCCCCAGCATTTT. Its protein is CASSFDSRVPQHF.

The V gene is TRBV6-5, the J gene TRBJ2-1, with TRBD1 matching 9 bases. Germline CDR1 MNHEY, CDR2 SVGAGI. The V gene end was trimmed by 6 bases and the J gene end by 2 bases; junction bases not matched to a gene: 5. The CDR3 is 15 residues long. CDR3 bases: TGTGCCAGCAGGAAGAGGACAGGGGCCTACAATGAGCAGTTCTTC. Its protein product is CASRKRTGAYNEQFF.

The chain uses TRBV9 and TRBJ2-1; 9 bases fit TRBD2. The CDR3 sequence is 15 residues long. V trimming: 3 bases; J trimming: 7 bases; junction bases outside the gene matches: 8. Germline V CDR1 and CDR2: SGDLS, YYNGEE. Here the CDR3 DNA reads TGTGCCAGCAGCGCCAGCGGGACTAGCTCGAATGAGCAGTTCTTC. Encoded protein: CASSASGTSSNEQFF.

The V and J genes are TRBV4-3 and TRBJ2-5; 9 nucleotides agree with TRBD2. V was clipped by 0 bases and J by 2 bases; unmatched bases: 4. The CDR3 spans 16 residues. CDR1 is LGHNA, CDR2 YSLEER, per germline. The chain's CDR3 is CASSQDTAGGQETQYF. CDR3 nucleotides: TGCGCCAGCAGCCAAGATACGGCGGGGGGGCAAGAGACCCAGTACTTC.

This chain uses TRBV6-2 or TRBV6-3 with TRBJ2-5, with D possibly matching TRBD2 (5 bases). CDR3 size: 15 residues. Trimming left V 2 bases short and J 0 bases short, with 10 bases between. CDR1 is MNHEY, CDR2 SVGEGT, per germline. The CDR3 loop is CASSYKPGNQETQYF. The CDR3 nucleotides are TGTGCCAGCAGTTACAAGCCGGGAAACCAAGAGACCCAGTACTTC.

For the CDR3, the DNA is TGTGCCAGCAGCACTGGACTAGTCTCGGCCAATGAGCAGTTCTTC. Translated, it gives CASSTGLVSANEQFF. The J gene is TRBJ2-1, the V gene TRBV9; TRBD2 agrees at 7 bases. Losses at the gene ends were 4 bases for V and 6 bases for J; bases not matched to a gene: 10. Germline V lookup: CDR1 SGDLS, CDR2 YYNGEE. CDR3 length: 15 residues.

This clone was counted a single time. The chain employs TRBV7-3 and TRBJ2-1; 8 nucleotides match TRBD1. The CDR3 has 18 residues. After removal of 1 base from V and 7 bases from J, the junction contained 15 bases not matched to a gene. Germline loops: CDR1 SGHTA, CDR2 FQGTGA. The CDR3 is CASSLRSSGGHLGNEQFF. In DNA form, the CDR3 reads TGTGCCAGCAGCTTAAGGAGTTCAGGGGGCCACTTGGGAAATGAGCAGTTCTTC.

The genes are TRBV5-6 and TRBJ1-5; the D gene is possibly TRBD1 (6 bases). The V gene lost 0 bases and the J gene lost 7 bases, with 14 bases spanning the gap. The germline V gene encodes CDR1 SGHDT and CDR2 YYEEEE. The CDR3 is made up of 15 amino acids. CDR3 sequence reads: CASSLGGGGSQPQHF. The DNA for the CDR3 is TGTGCCAGCAGCTTGGGAGGGGGGGGATCGCAGCCCCAGCATTTT.

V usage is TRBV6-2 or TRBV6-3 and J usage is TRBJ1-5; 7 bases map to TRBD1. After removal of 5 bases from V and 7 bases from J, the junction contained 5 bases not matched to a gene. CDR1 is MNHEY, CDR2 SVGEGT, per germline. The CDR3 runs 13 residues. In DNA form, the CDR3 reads TGTGCCAGCAGTACAGGGGTCTGGCAGCCCCAGCATTTT. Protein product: CASSTGVWQPQHF.

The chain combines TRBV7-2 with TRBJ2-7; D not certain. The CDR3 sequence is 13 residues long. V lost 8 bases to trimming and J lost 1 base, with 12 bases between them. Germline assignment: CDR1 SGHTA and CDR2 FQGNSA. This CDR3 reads CASRGATSYEQYF. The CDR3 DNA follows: TGTGCCAGCCGTGGCGCGACTTCCTACGAGCAGTACTTC. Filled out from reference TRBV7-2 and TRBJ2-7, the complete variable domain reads GAGVSQSPSNKVTEKGKDVELRCDPISGHTALYWYRQSLGQGLEFLIYFQGNSAPDKSGLPSDRFSAERTGGSVSTLTIQRTQQEDSAVYLCASRGATSYEQYFGPGTRLTVT.

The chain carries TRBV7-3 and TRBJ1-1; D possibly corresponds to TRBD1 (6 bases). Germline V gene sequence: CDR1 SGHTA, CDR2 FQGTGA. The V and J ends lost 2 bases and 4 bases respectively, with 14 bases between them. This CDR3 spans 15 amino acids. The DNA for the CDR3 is TGTGCCAGCAGCTTATTCCCAGGGGCGAGCACTGAAGCTTTCTTT. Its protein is CASSLFPGASTEAFF. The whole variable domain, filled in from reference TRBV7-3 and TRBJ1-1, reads GAGVSQTPSNKVTEKGKYVELRCDPISGHTALYWYRQSLGQGPEFLIYFQGTGAADDSGLPNDRFFAVRPEGSVSTLKIQRTERGDSAVYLCASSLFPGASTEAFFGQGTRLTVV.

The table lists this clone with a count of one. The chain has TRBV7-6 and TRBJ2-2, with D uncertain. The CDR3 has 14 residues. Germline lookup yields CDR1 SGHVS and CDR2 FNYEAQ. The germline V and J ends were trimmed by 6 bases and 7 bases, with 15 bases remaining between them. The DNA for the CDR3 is TGTGCCAGCAGACGCCAGCGATCTCACGGGGAGCTGTTTTTT. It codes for CASRRQRSHGELFF.